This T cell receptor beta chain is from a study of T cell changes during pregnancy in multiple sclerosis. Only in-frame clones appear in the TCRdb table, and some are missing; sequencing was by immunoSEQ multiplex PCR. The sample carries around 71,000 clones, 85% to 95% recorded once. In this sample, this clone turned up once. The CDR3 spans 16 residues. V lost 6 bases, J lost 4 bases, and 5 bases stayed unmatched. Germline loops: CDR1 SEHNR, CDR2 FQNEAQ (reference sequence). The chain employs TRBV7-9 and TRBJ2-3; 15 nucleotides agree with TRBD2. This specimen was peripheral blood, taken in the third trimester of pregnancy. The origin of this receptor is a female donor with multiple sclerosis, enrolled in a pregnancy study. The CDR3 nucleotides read TGTGCCAGCAGTCCCGGACTAGCGGGAGGGTCAGATACGCAGTATTTT. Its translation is CASSPGLAGGSDTQYF.